These 26 T cell receptor beta chains were all obtained from the same sample, sequenced in a study of T cell repertoires in cytomegalovirus infection. A single record per CDR3 protein comes from TCRdb applying MiXCR to the reads. This table has around 710,000 distinct CDR3 sequences, approximately 32% appearing once. No cognate antigen is known for these TCRs. Material: cultured CD8+ T cells from PBMCs, obtained from culture after CMV antigen stimulation. The receptors originated from a human donor in good health (CMV status not recorded). Some clones in this sample may be carry-over from other donors' samples.

CDR3 coding DNA: TGTGCCAGCAGAGGGGACGAGGGCTCTGAAGCTTTCTTT. It codes for CASRGDEGSEAFF. This chain joins TRBV6-6 and TRBJ1-1; the D gene is possibly TRBD1 (5 bases). The CDR3 extends over 13 amino acids. CDR1 and CDR2 from the germline V gene are MNHNY and SVGAGI (reference sequence). V lost 6 bases and J 6 bases, leaving 14 bases between the germline ends.

CDR3 region: CASSFGQLSGELFF. The CDR3 nucleotides are TGTGCCAGTAGTTTCGGACAGCTCAGCGGGGAGCTGTTTTTT. The V and J genes are TRBV19 and TRBJ2-2; TRBD1 is a possible D gene (6 bases). The germline V gene encodes CDR1 LNHDA and CDR2 SQIVND (reference sequence). The CDR3 is 14 residues long. The V gene lost 5 bases and the J gene lost 7 bases, with 14 bases spanning the gap.

CDR3 DNA: TGTGCCAGCAGAGCCCTCGTGTGGCGGGGGGGCGATGGGCCCGGGGAGCTGTTTTTT. Translated, it gives CASRALVWRGGDGPGELFF. J is TRBJ2-2 and V is TRBV12-3 or TRBV12-4; 9 nucleotides match TRBD2. V lost 6 bases and J lost 6; bases outside the gene matches: 20. The CDR3 covers 19 residues.

This clonotype was counted a few times. The chain recombines TRBV20-1 with TRBJ2-3; tentatively, D is TRBD1 (5 bases). This CDR3 has 16 amino acids. Germline loops: CDR1 DFQATT, CDR2 SNEGSKA (reference sequence). Trimming left V 5 bases short and J 6 bases short, with 24 bases between. CDR3 loop: CSASRILGHDPDTQYF. The CDR3 DNA sequence: TGCAGTGCTTCCCGAATTCTTGGACATGATCCTGATACGCAGTATTTT.

V usage is TRBV5-6 and J usage is TRBJ2-1, with 7 bases identical to TRBD1. With 0 bases clipped from V and 1 base from J, the junction kept 4 bases outside the gene matches. Germline V CDR1 and CDR2: SGHDT, YYEEEE. CDR3 length equals 16 residues. The CDR3 reads CASSLEGTVSYNEQFF. The CDR3 DNA reads as TGTGCCAGCAGCTTGGAGGGGACAGTTTCCTACAATGAGCAGTTCTTC.

This clonotype was detected once. This CDR3 reads CASSPRQLFSSGNTIYF. The DNA of the CDR3 is TGTGCCAGCAGCCCTAGACAGTTATTTAGCTCTGGAAACACCATATATTTT. The rearrangement joins TRBV7-6 to TRBJ1-3; tentative D call: TRBD1 (5 bases). The CDR3 runs 17 residues. Per the germline V gene, CDR1 is SGHVS and CDR2 is FNYEAQ. Trimming cost V 5 bases and J 0 bases, with 17 bases left between them.

This chain uses TRBV4-1 with TRBJ1-6; TRBD1 aligns across 8 bases. This CDR3 is built from 19 residues. The trim removed 0 bases at V and 0 bases at J, leaving 7 bases unmatched. Germline V gives CDR1 MGHRA, CDR2 YSYEKL. The CDR3 protein is CASSQEAWDRSSYNSPLHF. The CDR3 region has the DNA TGCGCCAGCAGCCAAGAAGCGTGGGACAGGAGCTCCTATAATTCACCCCTCCACTTT.

V gene TRBV25-1 combines with J gene TRBJ1-2, with 9 bases fitting TRBD1. Germline V CDR1 and CDR2: MGHDK, SYGVNS. The trim removed 2 bases at V and 6 bases at J, leaving 7 bases unmatched. CDR3 length: 15 residues. The CDR3 DNA reads TGTGCCAGCAGTGAAGGGACAGGGCGAGGCGATGGCTACACCTTC. As protein: CASSEGTGRGDGYTF.

This clonotype was counted only a few times. The chain employs TRBV12-3 or TRBV12-4 and TRBJ1-5, with 8 bases fitting TRBD1. CDR3 size: 18 residues. Trimming cost V 1 base and J 0 bases; bases outside gene matches: 8. CDR3 bases: TGTGCCAGCAGTTTAGAACCGGGACAGGTCCCTAGCAATCAGCCCCAGCATTTT. Its translation is CASSLEPGQVPSNQPQHF.

The chain links TRBV7-9 to TRBJ1-5, with 9 bases identical to TRBD1. This CDR3 region has 17 residues. Germline trimming cut 5 bases from V and 4 bases from J; bases unmatched to any gene: 12. Germline V gene lookup returns CDR1 SEHNR and CDR2 FQNEAQ (reference sequence). The CDR3 region is CASSHGGTGLGNQPQHF. The CDR3 bases are TGTGCCAGCAGCCATGGGGGGACAGGGCTTGGAAATCAGCCCCAGCATTTT.

This clonotype was counted between two and nine times. The V gene is TRBV20-1, the J gene TRBJ1-2; possibly TRBD1 for D (6 bases). The CDR3 sequence is 14 residues long. V lost 3 bases, J lost 4 bases, and 15 bases lay in between. Germline-derived CDR1 and CDR2 are DFQATT and SNEGSKA (reference sequence). DNA for the CDR3: TGCAGTGCTAGTGGGGTCCCGGACAGCTATGGCTACACCTTC. Its translation: CSASGVPDSYGYTF.

Concerning this clonotype: This may stem from a read error, because a much larger clone lies one nucleotide away. The chain uses TRBV7-6 and TRBJ2-2, with D possibly being TRBD2 (5 bases). Germline assignment: CDR1 SGHVS and CDR2 FNYEAQ. CDR3 length: 13 residues. In DNA form, the CDR3 reads TGTGCCAGCAGCTTAGCGGTGGCCGGGAAGCTGTTTTTT. It encodes CASSLAVAGKLFF.

V gene TRBV7-8 combines with J gene TRBJ1-5, with D perhaps matching TRBD1 (5 bases). This CDR3 has 13 amino acids. Germline V gene data show CDR1 as SGHVS and CDR2 as FQNEAQ. V was cut by 6 bases and J by 3 bases, with 9 bases left in between. This CDR3 is CASRWDFNQPQHF. CDR3 coding DNA: TGTGCCAGCAGGTGGGACTTCAATCAGCCCCAGCATTTT.

This clonotype came up a few times. The rearrangement uses TRBV19 and TRBJ1-2, with unresolved D. The length of the CDR3 is 18 residues. Germline CDR1 and CDR2: LNHDA and SQIVND (reference sequence). The V end was cut by 2 bases, the J end by 6 bases, with 25 bases between. The CDR3 here is CASSINLGATAFGDGYTF. The CDR3 nucleotides are TGTGCCAGTAGTATAAACCTTGGCGCAACAGCTTTTGGAGATGGCTACACCTTC.

The J gene is TRBJ2-1, the V gene TRBV27; D perhaps matches TRBD1 (5 bases). This CDR3 contains 13 residues. From germline, CDR1 is MNHEY and CDR2 SMNVEV (reference sequence). V gave up 7 bases and J gave up 5 bases, with 12 bases separating them. In nucleotides, the CDR3 is TGTGCCAGCACCACACTGGGGCACAATGAGCAGTTCTTC. Its protein is CASTTLGHNEQFF.

At least ten counts were recorded for this clonotype. The chain is built from TRBV4-1 and TRBJ1-5; tentatively, D is TRBD1 (6 bases). This CDR3 contains 15 residues. Between the trimmed V and J ends, which lost 0 bases and 10 bases, there was a span of 16 bases. CDR1 and CDR2 from the germline V gene are MGHRA and YSYEKL. This CDR3 is CASSQEGTPYEPQHF. The CDR3 nucleotides are TGCGCCAGCAGCCAAGAGGGGACACCCTATGAACCCCAGCATTTT.

The chain joins TRBV6-5 to TRBJ2-1; TRBD2 matches 10 bases. After removal of 0 bases from V and 7 bases from J, the junction contained 6 bases not matched to a gene. This CDR3 is 16 amino acids long. CDR1 is MNHEY and CDR2 is SVGAGI in the germline V gene. The CDR3 region is CASSYSLAGGPNEQFF. DNA of the CDR3: TGTGCCAGCAGTTACTCCTTAGCGGGGGGACCAAATGAGCAGTTCTTC.

The chain links TRBV6-1 to TRBJ1-6; possible D gene TRBD1, 6 bases. V was cut by 2 bases and J by 2 bases, with 7 bases left in between. The CDR3 sequence is 15 residues long. Germline V lookup: CDR1 MNHNS, CDR2 SASEGT. The CDR3 protein is CASSEWTAYNSPLHF. CDR3 DNA sequence: TGTGCCAGCAGTGAATGGACAGCCTATAATTCACCCCTCCACTTT.

This clonotype has only a few counts. The V and J genes are TRBV12-3 or TRBV12-4 and TRBJ1-2, with TRBD1 matching 9 bases. V trimming: 11 bases; J trimming: 7 bases; junction bases outside the gene matches: 11. This CDR3 contains 13 residues. In nucleotides, the CDR3 is TGTGCCTCAAGGGGGGACAGGGACGTTGGCTACACCTTC. Translating gives CASRGDRDVGYTF.

V gene TRBV4-1 combines with J gene TRBJ2-7, with TRBD1 matching over 9 bases. CDR3 length: 14 residues. Germline loops: CDR1 MGHRA, CDR2 YSYEKL. V lost 4 bases to trimming and J lost 5 bases; unmatched junction nucleotides: 6. CDR3 sequence (DNA): TGCGCCAGCAGCCCACAGGGGGCCAGGGACGAGCAGTACGTC. Protein product: CASSPQGARDEQYV.

This clonotype occurred many times. The chain employs TRBV7-2 and TRBJ2-7; no firm D call. The germline V gene has CDR1 SGHTA and CDR2 FQGNSA. The CDR3 is 14 residues long. Trimming shortened V by 1 base and J by 6 bases, and 13 bases separated the two germline ends. The CDR3 DNA sequence: TGTGCCAGCAGCTTAGATTTACCGGTCGGCGAGCAGTACTTC. Protein product: CASSLDLPVGEQYF.

This clonotype was found a few times. Here the CDR3 reads CASSSLGWAEAFF. The CDR3 DNA reads as TGTGCCAGCAGTTCTCTAGGGTGGGCTGAAGCTTTCTTT. V gene TRBV12-3 or TRBV12-4 combines with J gene TRBJ1-1; unclear D gene. V was cut by 4 bases and J by 6 bases, with 12 bases left in between. This CDR3 is built from 13 residues.

This clonotype was counted many times. This rearrangement joins TRBV7-2 to TRBJ1-4, with D tentatively TRBD1 (5 bases). This CDR3 spans 15 amino acids. Germline V CDR1 and CDR2: SGHTA, FQGNSA. The V end lost 4 bases, the J end lost 8 bases, and 17 bases lay between the germline ends. CDR3 sequence reads: CASSSTGAMGEKLFF. The CDR3 bases are TGTGCCAGCAGCTCTACAGGTGCGATGGGGGAAAAACTGTTTTTT. Supplemented by reference TRBV7-2 and TRBJ1-4, the full variable domain reads GAGVSQSPSNKVTEKGKDVELRCDPISGHTALYWYRQSLGQGLEFLIYFQGNSAPDKSGLPSDRFSAERTGGSVSTLTIQRTQQEDSAVYLCASSSTGAMGEKLFFGSGTQLSVL.

J is TRBJ1-1 and V is TRBV6-1; D possibly corresponds to TRBD1 (6 bases). V was pared by 3 bases and J by 0 bases, with 14 bases between. The CDR3 sequence is 16 residues long. CDR1 and CDR2 from the germline V gene are MNHNS and SASEGT. In DNA, the CDR3 is TGTGCCAGCAGTGACGAGGGGGGGCAGATGAACACTGAAGCTTTCTTT. This translates into CASSDEGGQMNTEAFF.

The chain uses TRBV11-1 and TRBJ1-1; D is undetermined. V was shortened by 5 bases and J by 4 bases, with 11 bases between the two germline ends. Germline-derived CDR1 and CDR2 are SGHAT and FQDESV (reference sequence). The CDR3 is 13 amino acids. The CDR3, as DNA: TGTGCCAGCAGCCCTGAACCGGCCACTGAAGCTTTCTTT. It translates to CASSPEPATEAFF.

This clonotype is a singleton in its sample. With a much larger clone just one base away, this may be a read error. The CDR3 DNA reads as TGTGCCAGCATGAAAATAGGGCGGGGGACCGGCTCCTACAATGAGCAGTTCTTC. Its translation is CASMKIGRGTGSYNEQFF. The V and J genes are TRBV7-6 and TRBJ2-1; TRBD2 aligns across 7 bases. The germline V gene has CDR1 SGHVS and CDR2 FNYEAQ. The ends lost 7 bases at V and 0 bases at J; junction bases unmatched: 15. This CDR3 comprises 18 residues.